There are many counts of the clone carrying this TCR beta chain. Authors of the study amplified TCR beta CDR3 regions from RNA transcripts. When the TCR CDR3 underwent first-round RT-PCR, the HTBI primer set was used. TCRdb used MiXCR to reprocess the multiplex PCR reads, holding one entry per CDR3 protein. The sample carries about 530,000 distinct CDR3 sequences, roughly a sixth recorded once. Germline V gene sequence: CDR1 GTSNPN, CDR2 SVGIG (reference sequence). This CDR3 region has 15 residues. V lost 3 bases and J 4 bases, leaving 13 bases between the germline ends. This sample stems from a study of T cells in Graves' hyperthyroidism and ophthalmopathy.

Sequenced material: blood. The source of this sequence is a young woman with Graves' ophthalmopathy. The rearrangement joins TRBV30 to TRBJ1-6; maybe TRBD1 (5 bases). The CDR3 loop reads CAWRIRETYNSPLHF. The CDR3 DNA sequence: TGTGCCTGGAGAATCAGGGAAACGTATAATTCACCCCTCCACTTT.